The clone carrying this T cell receptor (beta chain) was picked up a small number of times. The CDR3 sequence is 14 residues long. Losses at the gene ends were 4 bases for V and 7 bases for J; bases not matched to a gene: 6. CDR1 and CDR2 from the germline V gene are DFQATT and SNEGSKA (reference sequence). This sample was taken from a study of blood T cells in healthy people across ages. Using a J-beta primer mix together with a sample-barcoded 5' primer, a second PCR was run for roughly 6 to 11 cycles. TCRdb called the 5' RACE reads again in MiXCR, with one record for every CDR3 protein. The data contain more than 650,000 distinct CDR3 sequences, about a fifth of them singletons.

The sequence came from a man between 65 and 85 years old in good health. Material for sequencing was blood. This chain links TRBV20-1 with TRBJ2-1; TRBD2 aligns across 11 bases. CDR3 nucleotides: TGCAGTGCTAAACTAGCGGGAGCTAGAAATGAGCAGTTCTTC. Translation gives CSAKLAGARNEQFF.